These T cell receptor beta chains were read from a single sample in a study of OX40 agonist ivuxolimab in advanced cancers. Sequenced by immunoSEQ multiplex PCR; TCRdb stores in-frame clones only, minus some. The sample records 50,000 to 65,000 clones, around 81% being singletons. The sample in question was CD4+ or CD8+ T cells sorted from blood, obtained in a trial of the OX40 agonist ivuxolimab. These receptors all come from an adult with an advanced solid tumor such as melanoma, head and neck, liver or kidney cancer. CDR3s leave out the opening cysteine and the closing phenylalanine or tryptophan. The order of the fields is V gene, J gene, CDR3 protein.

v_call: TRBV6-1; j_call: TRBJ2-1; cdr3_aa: ASSGDNEQF
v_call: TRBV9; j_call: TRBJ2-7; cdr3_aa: ASSVGGAVYEQY
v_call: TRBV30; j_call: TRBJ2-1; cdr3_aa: AWSPGDEQF
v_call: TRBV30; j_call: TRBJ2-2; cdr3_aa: AWSAARANTGELF
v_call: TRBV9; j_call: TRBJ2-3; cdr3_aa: ASSARQGTDTQY
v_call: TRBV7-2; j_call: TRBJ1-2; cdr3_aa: ASSLGDRLLYGYT
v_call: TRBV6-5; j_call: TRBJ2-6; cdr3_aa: ASSSPGANVLT
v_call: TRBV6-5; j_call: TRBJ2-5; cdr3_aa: ASSGGGSRGGQY
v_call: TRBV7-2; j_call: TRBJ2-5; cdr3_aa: ASSLAGGKGETQY
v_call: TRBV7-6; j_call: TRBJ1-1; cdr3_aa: ASSDTAGQGTEAF
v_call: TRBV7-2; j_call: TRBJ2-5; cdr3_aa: ASITGGGWEVQY
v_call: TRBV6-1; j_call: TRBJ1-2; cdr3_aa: ASRELHRTGRGYT